These 4 T cell receptor beta chains were all obtained from the same sample, sequenced in a study of PD-1 blockade in classical Hodgkin lymphoma. Sequenced by immunoSEQ multiplex PCR; TCRdb stores in-frame clones only, minus some. The table has approximately 93,000 clones, around 80% seen once; the top ten hold approximately 9%. Time point of the sample: cycle 4 day 1 (C4D1), after about 6 weeks of nivolumab. No patient escaped relapse after autologous stem cell transplantation, and brentuximab vedotin exposure varied. The sample here was peripheral blood mononuclear cells (PBMCs), taken before the fourth cycle of nivolumab. The receptor source for this set is a human donor with classical Hodgkin lymphoma.

This clone was counted a single time. The chain links TRBV23-1 to TRBJ2-3; TRBD1 matches 9 bases. TRBV23-1 qualifies as an ORF whose function is uncertain. The V gene end was trimmed by 1 base and the J gene end by 2 bases; junction bases not matched to a gene: 7. The CDR3 extends over 17 amino acids. CDR3 residues: CASSQFNGTGNTDTQYF. The CDR3 bases are TGCGCCAGCAGTCAATTTAATGGGACAGGGAACACAGATACGCAGTATTTT.

The CDR3 loop is CASSSGPSQETQYF. The DNA of the CDR3 is TGCGCCAGCAGCTCCGGGCCCTCCCAAGAGACCCAGTACTTC. The V gene is TRBV5-1, the J gene TRBJ2-5; D is undetermined. The CDR3 extends over 14 amino acids. Trimming took 3 bases from V and 1 from J, leaving 10 bases between them. Germline V gene data show CDR1 as SGHRS and CDR2 as YFSETQ.

This clone has more than one count but fewer than ten. The chain couples TRBV19 to TRBJ1-6; perhaps TRBD1 as D (5 bases). Trimming pared 6 bases from V and 0 bases from J, leaving 18 bases between. CDR1 LNHDA and CDR2 SQIVND come from the germline V gene (reference sequence). The CDR3 length is 18 residues. The CDR3 loop is CASRIQGLSSSYNSPLHF. The CDR3 region has the DNA TGTGCCAGTAGAATCCAGGGCCTCAGCAGCTCCTATAATTCACCCCTCCACTTT.

The chain combines TRBV6-5 with TRBJ2-7, with D uncertain. V was pared by 5 bases and J by 7 bases, with 15 bases between. This CDR3 is 13 amino acids long. The germline gives CDR1 MNHEY, CDR2 SVGAGI. As DNA, the CDR3 is TGTGCCAGCAGTCTTATAATTCTCGTAGAGCAGTACTTC. Its protein is CASSLIILVEQYF.